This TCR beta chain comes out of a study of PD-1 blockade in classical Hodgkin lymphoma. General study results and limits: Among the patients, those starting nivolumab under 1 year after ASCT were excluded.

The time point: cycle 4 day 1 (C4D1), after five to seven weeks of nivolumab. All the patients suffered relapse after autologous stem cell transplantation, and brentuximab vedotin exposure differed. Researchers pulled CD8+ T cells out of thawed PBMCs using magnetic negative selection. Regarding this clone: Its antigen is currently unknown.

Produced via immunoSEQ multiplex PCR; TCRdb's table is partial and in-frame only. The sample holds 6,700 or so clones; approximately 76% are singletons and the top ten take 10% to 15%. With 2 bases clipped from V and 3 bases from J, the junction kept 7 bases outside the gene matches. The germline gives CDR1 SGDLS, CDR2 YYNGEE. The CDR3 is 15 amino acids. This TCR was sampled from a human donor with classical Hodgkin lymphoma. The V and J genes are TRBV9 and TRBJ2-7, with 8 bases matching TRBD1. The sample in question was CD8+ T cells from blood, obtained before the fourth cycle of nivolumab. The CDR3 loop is CASSVLGDRHYEQYF. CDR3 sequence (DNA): TGTGCCAGCAGCGTCCTCGGGGACAGGCACTACGAGCAGTACTTC.